A single sample is the source of the 3 T cell receptor beta chains below, sequenced in a study of technical replicates of blood from a handful of donors. Method: immunoSEQ multiplex PCR; TCRdb's copy keeps in-frame clones and lacks some. Of more than 65,000 clones in the sample, 90% to 96% were seen once. The sample consisted of T cells isolated from PBMCs. The receptors here all came from a human donor in good health.

V is TRBV5-4 and J is TRBJ1-2; TRBD1 matches at 8 bases. The J segment lost 4 bases and the V segment lost 4 bases, leaving 6 bases of the junction unmatched. The CDR3 covers 14 residues. The germline V gene has CDR1 SGHNT and CDR2 YYREEE (reference sequence). The chain's CDR3 is CASSIDRGGYGYTF. The DNA for the CDR3 is TGTGCCAGCAGCATCGACAGGGGAGGCTATGGCTACACCTTC. The variable domain in full, completed from reference TRBV5-4 and TRBJ1-2, reads ETGVTQSPTHLIKTRGQQVTLRCSSQSGHNTVSWYQQALGQGPQFIFQYYREEENGRGNFPPRFSGLQFPNYSSELNVNALELDDSALYLCASSIDRGGYGYTFGSGTRLTVV.

The J gene is TRBJ1-3, the V gene TRBV5-4; D remains ambiguous. Deletions cut 4 bases from V and 4 bases from J, with 21 bases between. CDR1 and CDR2 from the germline V gene are SGHNT and YYREEE (reference sequence). The CDR3 has 17 residues. This CDR3 reads CASSAFESGLEGNTIYF. The CDR3 coding sequence is TGTGCCAGCAGCGCATTCGAAAGCGGCCTGGAAGGAAACACCATATATTTT.

J is TRBJ1-3 and V is TRBV25-1, with unresolved D. Germline assignment: CDR1 MGHDK and CDR2 SYGVNS. V was trimmed by 0 bases and J by 4 bases, leaving 16 bases between them. This CDR3 spans 17 amino acids. CDR3: CASSEYGLGGRGNTIYF. The CDR3, as DNA: TGTGCCAGCAGTGAATATGGCCTGGGAGGGAGAGGAAACACCATATATTTT.